This is a list of T cell receptor beta chains from one sample in a study of blood T cell repertoires in COVID-19. Clones were read by immunoSEQ multiplex PCR, and TCRdb kept only the in-frame ones, dropping some. The data contain 140,000 to 150,000 clones, 84% of them singletons. Input material: peripheral blood. These TCRs come from a man between 60 and 75 years old with active or convalescent COVID-19. CDR3s include the opening cysteine and the closing phenylalanine or tryptophan. The D gene is left open where the match is weak. Where a row states a size, it is once, few, many or the class of an expanded clone; other rows omit it.

clone size	V gene	D gene	J gene	CDR3 DNA	CDR3 protein
.	TRBV12-5	.	TRBJ1-5	TGTGCTAGTGGTCCCGAACACCATGTTCAGCCCCAGCATTTT	CASGPEHHVQPQHF
.	TRBV30	.	TRBJ2-1	TGTGCCTGGAGTGTACGTCAGGGCAACTACAATGAGCAGTTCTTC	CAWSVRQGNYNEQFF
.	TRBV18	.	TRBJ2-5	TGTGCCAGCTCACCCCAACAGGGCGAGCGGCAAGAGACCCAGTACTTC	CASSPQQGERQETQYF
.	TRBV5-1	.	TRBJ1-2	TGCGCCAGCAGCGTCCTGAGAGCTAACTATGGCTACACCTTC	CASSVLRANYGYTF
.	TRBV6-5	.	TRBJ1-3	TGTGCCAGCAGTCTCGGTCGGAGGACTGGAAACACCATATATTTT	CASSLGRRTGNTIYF
.	TRBV30	TRBD2	TRBJ2-5	TGTGCCTGGAGTGGACGACTAGCGGCTATAGGGCGGGAGACCCAGTACTTC	CAWSGRLAAIGRETQYF
.	TRBV11-3	.	TRBJ2-1	TGTGCCAGCAGCTTAGTTCGAGGGATGTTCGCTGAGCAGTTCTTC	CASSLVRGMFAEQFF
.	TRBV24-1	.	TRBJ2-3	TGTGCCACCAGCGGGAGTACAGATACGCAGTATTTT	CATSGSTDTQYF
.	TRBV24-1	.	TRBJ1-5	TGTGCCACCAGTGATTCCCAGGATCAGCCCCAGCATTTT	CATSDSQDQPQHF
.	TRBV27	TRBD1	TRBJ2-1	TGTGCCAGCAGTTTGTGGACAGGGCGGCTCAATGAGCAGTTCTTC	CASSLWTGRLNEQFF
.	TRBV11-2	TRBD1	TRBJ1-2	TGTGCCAGCAGCTCATCCGGGACAGGGGCGCGTGGCTACACCTTC	CASSSSGTGARGYTF
.	TRBV11-2	.	TRBJ1-1	TGTGCCAGCAGCTTAGACAGGGACTCTGAAGCTTTCTTT	CASSLDRDSEAFF
.	TRBV4-3	.	TRBJ2-2	TGCGCCAGCAGCCAAAGGGTTCAGGGAACCGGGGAGCTGTTTTTT	CASSQRVQGTGELFF
.	TRBV6-2/TRBV6-3	.	TRBJ1-5	TGTGCCAGCAGTTACTGGCAGGTCAATCAGCCCCAGCATTTT	CASSYWQVNQPQHF
.	TRBV10-1	TRBD2	TRBJ2-1	TGCGCCAGCAGTGAGAAGCGGGGGTCTTACAATGAGCAGTTCTTC	CASSEKRGSYNEQFF
once	TRBV18	.	TRBJ1-2	TGTGCCAGCTCACGCCGGAGGGACCTCAACTATGGCTACACCTTC	CASSRRRDLNYGYTF
.	TRBV4-1	.	TRBJ1-1	TGCGCCAGCAGCCAAGATGAGCCTGTGAACACTGAAGCTTTCTTT	CASSQDEPVNTEAFF
.	TRBV19	.	TRBJ1-2	TGTGCCAGTAGTATAGGAGGGTTGAAGGGCTCGGACTATGGCTACACCTTC	CASSIGGLKGSDYGYTF
.	TRBV21-1	.	TRBJ2-1	TGTGCCAGCAGCGTACAGGGTCTGAACAATGAGCAGTTCTTC	CASSVQGLNNEQFF
.	TRBV6-2/TRBV6-3	TRBD2	TRBJ2-2	TGTGCCAGCAGTTACGGGACTAGCGGACCGAACACCGGGGAGCTGTTTTTT	CASSYGTSGPNTGELFF
.	TRBV7-2	TRBD1	TRBJ2-5	TGTGCCAGCAGCAACGGACAGGGCGAGACCCAGTACTTC	CASSNGQGETQYF
.	TRBV11-3	TRBD1	TRBJ1-4	TGTGCCAGCAGCTACAGGGGGTCGGTAGCAACTAATGAAAAACTGTTTTTT	CASSYRGSVATNEKLFF
.	TRBV10-2	TRBD2	TRBJ2-1	TGCGCCAGCAGTGAGAGGGCTAGCGGGGGACGCTACAATGAGCAGTTCTTC	CASSERASGGRYNEQFF
few	TRBV6-5	TRBD1	TRBJ1-3	TGTGCCAGCAGTCCCACAGGGGAGGGAAACACCATATATTTT	CASSPTGEGNTIYF
.	TRBV30	.	TRBJ1-3	TGTGCCTGGATCGGGTCCGGAAACACCATATATTTT	CAWIGSGNTIYF
.	TRBV5-1	TRBD1	TRBJ2-1	TGCGCCAGCAGGAGGACAGGGTCCTACAATGAGCAGTTCTTC	CASRRTGSYNEQFF
.	TRBV18	TRBD1	TRBJ1-2	TGTGCCAGCTCATCATACAGGGGATCCGACTATGGCTACACCTTC	CASSSYRGSDYGYTF
.	TRBV4-3	TRBD1	TRBJ1-6	TGCGCCAGCAGCCAAAAAGCCGGGACAGGGGATTCACCCCTCCACTTT	CASSQKAGTGDSPLHF
.	TRBV14	.	TRBJ2-7	TGTGCCAGCAGCTTGGGATTGGGGCTCTACGAGCAGTACTTC	CASSLGLGLYEQYF
.	TRBV12-3/TRBV12-4	TRBD1	TRBJ1-3	TGTGCCAGTACAGGGGGCTCTGGAAACACCATATATTTT	CASTGGSGNTIYF
.	TRBV7-2	.	TRBJ2-1	TGTGCCAGCAGCTTAGCTGGGATAGCGCGGGATCAGTTCTTC	CASSLAGIARDQFF